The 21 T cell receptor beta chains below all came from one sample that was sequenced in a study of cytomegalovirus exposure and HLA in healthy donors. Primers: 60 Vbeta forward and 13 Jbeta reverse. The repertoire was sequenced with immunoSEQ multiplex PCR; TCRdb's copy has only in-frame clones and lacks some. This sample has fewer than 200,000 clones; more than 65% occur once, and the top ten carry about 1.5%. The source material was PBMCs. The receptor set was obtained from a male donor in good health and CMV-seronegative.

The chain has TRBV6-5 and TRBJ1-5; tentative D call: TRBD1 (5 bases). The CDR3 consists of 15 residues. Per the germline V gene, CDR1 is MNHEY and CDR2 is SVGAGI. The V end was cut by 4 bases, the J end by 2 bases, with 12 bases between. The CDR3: CASSSEGAGNQPQHF. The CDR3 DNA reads TGTGCCAGCAGTTCGGAAGGGGCTGGCAATCAGCCCCAGCATTTT.

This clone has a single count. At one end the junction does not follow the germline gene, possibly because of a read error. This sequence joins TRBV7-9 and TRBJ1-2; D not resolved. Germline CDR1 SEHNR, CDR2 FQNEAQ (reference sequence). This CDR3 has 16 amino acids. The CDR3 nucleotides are TGTTCCAGCAGCTTAGGTCTCGGGATGGAGAACTATGGCTACACCTTC. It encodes CSSSLGLGMENYGYTF.

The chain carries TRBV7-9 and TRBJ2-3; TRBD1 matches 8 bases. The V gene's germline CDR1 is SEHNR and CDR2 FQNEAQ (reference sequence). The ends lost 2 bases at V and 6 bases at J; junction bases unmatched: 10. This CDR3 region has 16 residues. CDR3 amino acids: CASSLYGAGGADTQYF. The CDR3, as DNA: TGTGCCAGCAGCTTATATGGTGCAGGGGGCGCGGATACGCAGTATTTT.

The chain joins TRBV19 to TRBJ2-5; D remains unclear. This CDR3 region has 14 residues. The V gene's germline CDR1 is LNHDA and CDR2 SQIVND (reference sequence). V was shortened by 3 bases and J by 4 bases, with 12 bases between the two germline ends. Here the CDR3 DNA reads TGTGCCAGTAGTATGGGCGTAGGTGGAGAGACCCAGTACTTC. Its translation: CASSMGVGGETQYF.

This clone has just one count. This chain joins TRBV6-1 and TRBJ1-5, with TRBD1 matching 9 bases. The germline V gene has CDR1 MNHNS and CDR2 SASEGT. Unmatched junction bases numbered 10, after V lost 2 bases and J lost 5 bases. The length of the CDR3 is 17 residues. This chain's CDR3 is CASSESSMGQGHQPQHF. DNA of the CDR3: TGTGCCAGCAGTGAAAGTTCGATGGGACAGGGACATCAGCCCCAGCATTTT.

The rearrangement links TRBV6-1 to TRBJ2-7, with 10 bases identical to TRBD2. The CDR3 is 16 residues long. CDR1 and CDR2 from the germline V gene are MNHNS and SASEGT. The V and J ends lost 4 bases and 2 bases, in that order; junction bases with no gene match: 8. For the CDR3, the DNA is TGTGCCAGCAGTGTCACTAGCGGGGCATATACCTACGAGCAGTACTTC. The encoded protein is CASSVTSGAYTYEQYF.

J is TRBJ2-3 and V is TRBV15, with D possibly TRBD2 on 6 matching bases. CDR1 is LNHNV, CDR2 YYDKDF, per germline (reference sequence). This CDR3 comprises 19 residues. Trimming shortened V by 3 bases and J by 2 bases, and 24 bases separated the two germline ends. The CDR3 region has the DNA TGTGCCACCAGCAGCGTCCCCCGGGGCGGGACTCAGACCACAGATACGCAGTATTTT. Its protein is CATSSVPRGGTQTTDTQYF. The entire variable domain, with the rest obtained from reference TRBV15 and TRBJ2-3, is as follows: DAMVIQNPRYQVTQFGKPVTLSCSQTLNHNVMYWYQQKSSQAPKLLFHYYDKDFNNEADTPDNFQSRRPNTSFCFLDIRSPGLGDTAMYLCATSSVPRGGTQTTDTQYFGPGTRLTVL.

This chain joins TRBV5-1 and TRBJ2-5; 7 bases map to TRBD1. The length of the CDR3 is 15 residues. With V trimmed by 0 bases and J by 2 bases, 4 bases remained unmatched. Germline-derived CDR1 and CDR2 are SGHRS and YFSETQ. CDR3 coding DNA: TGCGCCAGCAGCTTGGTTGACAGGGTACAAGAGACCCAGTACTTC. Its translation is CASSLVDRVQETQYF.

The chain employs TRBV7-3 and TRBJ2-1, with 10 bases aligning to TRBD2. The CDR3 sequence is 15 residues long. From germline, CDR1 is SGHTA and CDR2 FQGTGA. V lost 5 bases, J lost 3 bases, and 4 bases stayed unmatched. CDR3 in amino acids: CASSPLAGGYNEQFF. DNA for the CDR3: TGTGCCAGCAGCCCCTTAGCGGGGGGCTACAATGAGCAGTTCTTC.

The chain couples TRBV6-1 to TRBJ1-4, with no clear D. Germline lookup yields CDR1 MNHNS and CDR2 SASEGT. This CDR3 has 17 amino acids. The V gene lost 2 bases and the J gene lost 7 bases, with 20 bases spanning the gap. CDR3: CASSEPSIRGWAEKLFF. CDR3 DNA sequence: TGTGCCAGCAGTGAACCCTCCATACGGGGATGGGCTGAAAAACTGTTTTTT.

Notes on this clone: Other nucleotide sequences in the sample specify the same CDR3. For the CDR3, the DNA is TGCGCCAGCAGCCCTGGACAAAGCACAGATACGCAGTATTTT. This encodes CASSPGQSTDTQYF. The chain uses TRBV5-1 and TRBJ2-3, with D tentatively TRBD1 (5 bases). The germline V and J ends were trimmed by 4 bases and 0 bases, with 9 bases remaining between them. This CDR3 contains 14 residues. Per germline, CDR1 SGHRS and CDR2 YFSETQ.

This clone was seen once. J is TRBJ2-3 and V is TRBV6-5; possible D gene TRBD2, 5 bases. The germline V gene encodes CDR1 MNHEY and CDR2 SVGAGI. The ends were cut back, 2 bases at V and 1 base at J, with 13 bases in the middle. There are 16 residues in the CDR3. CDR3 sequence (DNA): TGTGCCAGCAGTTACGTCCCCGGGGTCCGCACAGATACGCAGTATTTT. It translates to CASSYVPGVRTDTQYF.

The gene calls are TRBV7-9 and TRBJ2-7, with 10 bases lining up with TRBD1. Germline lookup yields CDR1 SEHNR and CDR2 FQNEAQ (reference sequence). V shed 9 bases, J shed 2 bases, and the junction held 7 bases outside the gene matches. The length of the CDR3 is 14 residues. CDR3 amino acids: CASLSGQGAYEQYF. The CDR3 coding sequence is TGTGCCAGTTTATCCGGACAGGGGGCCTACGAGCAGTACTTC.

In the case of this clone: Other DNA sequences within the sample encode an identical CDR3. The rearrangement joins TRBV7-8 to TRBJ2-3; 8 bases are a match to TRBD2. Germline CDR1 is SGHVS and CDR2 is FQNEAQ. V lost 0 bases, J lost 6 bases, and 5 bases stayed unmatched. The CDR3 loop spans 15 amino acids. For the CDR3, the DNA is TGTGCCAGCAGCTTAGCAGGGAAGCGGGGGGATACGCAGTATTTT. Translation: CASSLAGKRGDTQYF.

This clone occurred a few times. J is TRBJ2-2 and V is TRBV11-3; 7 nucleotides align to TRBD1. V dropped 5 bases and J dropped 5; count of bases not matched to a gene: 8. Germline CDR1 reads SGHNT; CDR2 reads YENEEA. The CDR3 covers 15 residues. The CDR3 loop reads CASSNRQGDTGELFF. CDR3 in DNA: TGTGCCAGCAGCAATCGACAGGGCGATACCGGGGAGCTGTTTTTT.

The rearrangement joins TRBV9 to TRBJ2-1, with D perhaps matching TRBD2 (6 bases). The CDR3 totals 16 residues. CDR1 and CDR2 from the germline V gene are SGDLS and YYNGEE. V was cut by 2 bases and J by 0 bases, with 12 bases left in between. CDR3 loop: CASSVSGTSSYNEQFF. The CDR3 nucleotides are TGTGCCAGCAGCGTTAGCGGCACAAGCTCCTACAATGAGCAGTTCTTC.

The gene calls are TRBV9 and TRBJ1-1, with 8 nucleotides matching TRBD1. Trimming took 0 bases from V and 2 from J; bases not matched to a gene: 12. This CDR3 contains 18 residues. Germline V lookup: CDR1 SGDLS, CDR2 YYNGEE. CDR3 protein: CASSVAFGQGMGNTEAFF. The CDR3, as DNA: TGTGCCAGCAGCGTAGCGTTCGGACAGGGAATGGGAAACACTGAAGCTTTCTTT.

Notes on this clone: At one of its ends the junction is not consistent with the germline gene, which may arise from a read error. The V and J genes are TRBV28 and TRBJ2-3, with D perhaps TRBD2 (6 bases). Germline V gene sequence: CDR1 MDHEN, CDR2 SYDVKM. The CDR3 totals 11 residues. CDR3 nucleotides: TGTGCCAGCAGTTTATTTGGAGGGTTGGATTTT. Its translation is CASSLFGGLDF. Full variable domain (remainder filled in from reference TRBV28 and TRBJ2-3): DVKVTQSSRYLVKRTGEKVFLECVQDMDHENMFWYRQDPGLGLRLIYFSYDVKMKEKGDIPEGYSVSREKKERFSLILESASTNQTSMYLCASSLFGGLDFGPGTRLTVL.

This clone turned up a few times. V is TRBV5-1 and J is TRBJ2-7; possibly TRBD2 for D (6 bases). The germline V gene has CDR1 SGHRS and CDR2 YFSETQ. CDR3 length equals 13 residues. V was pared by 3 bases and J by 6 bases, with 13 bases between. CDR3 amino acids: CASSSGNGGEQYF. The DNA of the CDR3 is TGCGCCAGCAGCTCGGGTAACGGGGGCGAGCAGTACTTC.

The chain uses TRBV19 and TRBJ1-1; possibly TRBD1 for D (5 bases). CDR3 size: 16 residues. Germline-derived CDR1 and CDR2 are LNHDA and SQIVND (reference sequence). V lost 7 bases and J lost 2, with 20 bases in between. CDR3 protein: CASTSPGGGTNTEAFF. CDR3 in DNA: TGTGCCAGTACCTCCCCCGGGGGGGGTACAAACACTGAAGCTTTCTTT.

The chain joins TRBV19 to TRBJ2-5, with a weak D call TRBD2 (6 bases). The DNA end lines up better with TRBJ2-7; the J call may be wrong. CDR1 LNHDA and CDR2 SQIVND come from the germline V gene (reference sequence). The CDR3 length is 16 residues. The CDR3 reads CASTTAGRGNSYEQYF. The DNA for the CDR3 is TGTGCCAGTACTACCGCGGGGCGGGGAAACTCCTACGAGCAGTACTTC.